This T cell receptor beta chain was sequenced for a study of CD8 T cells in ankylosing spondylitis. General study points: A TCR beta motif of eight highly homologous variants appeared characteristic of ankylosing spondylitis blood.

Notes on this clonotype: Its antigen is currently unknown. This is likely a read error, given that the CDR3 carries no conserved phenylalanine or tryptophan at its end.

The germline V gene encodes CDR1 SGHTA and CDR2 FQGNSA. V shed 1 base, J shed 2 bases, and the junction held 5 bases outside the gene matches. The CDR3 has 15 residues. TCRdb processed the 5' RACE reads anew with MiXCR; each CDR3 protein has one entry. Counted here are some 840,000 distinct CDR3 sequences, 10% to 15% occurring once; the ten biggest clones make up around 0.51%. This chain joins TRBV7-2 and TRBJ2-7; 7 nucleotides agree with TRBD1. The source of this sequence is a male donor with ankylosing spondylitis. Sequencing was done on a sample of blood, either unsorted or a sorted T cell fraction (not recorded which). The CDR3 DNA follows: TGTGCCAGCAGCTTAGGCCGGGACAGACCCTACGAGCAGTACATC. It yields the protein CASSLGRDRPYEQYI.